These 10 T cell receptor beta chains were sequenced from one sample in a study of identifying expanded T cells in peripheral blood. The assay was immunoSEQ multiplex PCR, and TCRdb's table has in-frame clones only and misses some. The sample carries approximately 81,000 clones, 84% recorded once. Sequenced: blood. These TCRs come from a person aged 18 to 75 in good health.

The gene calls are TRBV5-1 and TRBJ2-5; D is ambiguous. Germline CDR1 and CDR2: SGHRS and YFSETQ. The CDR3 sequence is 12 residues long. V was pared by 4 bases and J by 5 bases, with 9 bases between. CDR3 DNA: TGCGCCAGCAGCCCCTTCCGGGAGACCCAGTACTTC. This sequence encodes CASSPFRETQYF.

The gene calls are TRBV7-2 and TRBJ2-7; maybe TRBD2 (7 bases). The V end was cut by 1 base, the J end by 2 bases, with 9 bases between. This CDR3 comprises 14 residues. Germline assignment: CDR1 SGHTA and CDR2 FQGNSA. In DNA form, the CDR3 reads TGTGCCAGCAGCTTAGAGGGGGGGCCCTACGAGCAGTACTTC. Amino acids: CASSLEGGPYEQYF.

J is TRBJ2-1 and V is TRBV1; the tabulated D call, TRBD1, remains unverified against the DNA. TRBV1 is a known pseudogene. This CDR3 contains 17 residues. The CDR3 nucleotides read TGCACCAGCAGCCAAGATCCCGGACAGGGGGCGTACAATGAGCAGTTCTTC. Translated, it gives CTSSQDPGQGAYNEQFF.

Only a few counts were recorded for this clone. The V and J genes are TRBV28 and TRBJ1-5; D is undetermined. V shed 8 bases and J shed 6 bases, with 14 bases lying between them. The CDR3 has 13 amino acids. CDR1 and CDR2 (germline): MDHEN, SYDVKM. CDR3 in DNA: TGTGCCAGCGGTGGTCAGGATATTCAGCCCCAGCATTTT. Translating gives CASGGQDIQPQHF. The full variable domain, its missing parts supplied by reference TRBV28 and TRBJ1-5, is DVKVTQSSRYLVKRTGEKVFLECVQDMDHENMFWYRQDPGLGLRLIYFSYDVKMKEKGDIPEGYSVSREKKERFSLILESASTNQTSMYLCASGGQDIQPQHFGDGTRLSIL.

The chain recombines TRBV28 with TRBJ2-1; no reliable D call. Trimming took off 5 bases at V and 7 bases at J, with 18 bases between the two ends. The CDR3 loop spans 15 amino acids. Germline V CDR1 and CDR2: MDHEN, SYDVKM. The CDR3 is CASSPNVAVGNEQFF. The CDR3 DNA is TGTGCCAGCAGTCCCAACGTAGCAGTGGGGAATGAGCAGTTCTTC.

The J gene is TRBJ2-1, the V gene TRBV27; D is unresolved. Germline loops: CDR1 MNHEY, CDR2 SMNVEV (reference sequence). The CDR3 loop spans 11 amino acids. V dropped 4 bases and J dropped 11 bases, with 9 bases sitting between them. CDR3 sequence reads: CASSSGRKQFF. The DNA for the CDR3 is TGTGCCAGCAGTTCCGGACGGAAGCAGTTCTTC.

The genes are TRBV7-2 and TRBJ2-7; TRBD1 agrees at 8 bases. CDR1 and CDR2 from the germline V gene are SGHTA and FQGNSA. The CDR3 runs to 15 residues. V gave up 4 bases and J gave up 0 bases; unmatched junction bases: 5. CDR3 amino acids: CASSSPDRASYEQYF. CDR3 nucleotides: TGTGCCAGCAGCTCACCGGACAGGGCCTCCTACGAGCAGTACTTC.

V gene TRBV7-9 combines with J gene TRBJ2-2; D remains ambiguous. Germline V gene sequence: CDR1 SEHNR, CDR2 FQNEAQ (reference sequence). The CDR3 extends over 18 amino acids. Trimming left V 1 base short and J 4 bases short, with 19 bases between. CDR3 sequence: CASSLGWRRAILTGELFF. Written as DNA, the CDR3 is TGTGCCAGCAGCTTAGGCTGGCGCCGGGCGATCCTCACCGGGGAGCTGTTTTTT.

This chain joins TRBV2 and TRBJ2-7; 10 bases are shared with TRBD1. Trimming removed 8 bases from V and 3 bases from J; junction bases left unmatched: 4. The length of the CDR3 is 13 residues. CDR1 and CDR2 from the germline V gene are SNHLY and FYNNEI. DNA for the CDR3: TGTGCCAGCCTTCGGACAGGGGGCTACGAGCAGTACTTC. Protein sequence: CASLRTGGYEQYF.

This clone was counted a few times. The rearrangement uses TRBV6-6 and TRBJ2-1, with D perhaps TRBD1 (5 bases). Trimming removed 8 bases at V and 7 bases at J, with 15 bases between. Germline CDR1 MNHNY, CDR2 SVGAGI (reference sequence). CDR3 length: 13 amino acids. The CDR3 loop is CASGIGALNEQFF. In DNA form, the CDR3 reads TGTGCCAGCGGCATAGGGGCGCTGAATGAGCAGTTCTTC.